This TCR beta chain was sequenced during a study of CD8+ T cells in alopecia areata. The sample holds one count of this clone. Its antigen is currently unknown. The CDR3 is 13 amino acids. V was pared by 4 bases and J by 7 bases, with 13 bases between. Germline loops: CDR1 SGHTA, CDR2 FQGTGA. Sequencing templates came from extracted RNA that was reverse transcribed into cDNA. Using immunoSEQ multiplex PCR, the repertoire was profiled, and TCRdb retains in-frame clones only, with some absent. The sample lists around 210,000 clones; roughly 50% were seen once. Study observations and caveats: Resident alphabeta T-cell populations of normal skin are likewise subject to sequencing in scalp samples.

Sequencing was done on a sample of CD8+ T cells sorted from blood. The clonotype was recovered from a human donor in good health. The chain has TRBV7-3 and TRBJ1-1; no definite D call. CDR3 nucleotide sequence: TGTGCCAGCAGCTCCACCCCGCGCGGTGAAGCTTTCTTT. Its translation: CASSSTPRGEAFF.